This T cell receptor beta chain originates from a study of cytomegalovirus exposure and HLA in healthy donors. This clone was observed a handful of times. A multiplex PCR was run with 60 Vbeta primers and 13 Jbeta primers. Sequencing was performed with immunoSEQ multiplex PCR; in TCRdb, only in-frame clones are kept and a portion is missing. The repertoire consists of fewer than 70,000 clones, with just over 65% occurring once and the leading ten covering roughly 11%. After removal of 3 bases from V and 6 bases from J, the junction contained 6 bases not matched to a gene. CDR3 length equals 15 residues. Germline assignment: CDR1 SGHTS and CDR2 YDEGEE.

The TCR sequence derives from a woman in her twenties or thirties in good health and CMV-seronegative. The chain is built from TRBV5-8 and TRBJ1-6, with 7 bases fitting TRBD1. The sequenced material came from PBMCs. The CDR3: CASSSIDRVNSPLHF. The CDR3 nucleotides are TGTGCCAGCAGCTCCATAGACAGGGTTAATTCACCCCTCCACTTT.